A single T cell receptor (beta chain) is shown here with its context. The antigen remains unidentified. This sample was included in a study of cytotoxic CD8 clonotypes in ibrutinib-treated CLL. Regarding the study as a whole: On treatment, the uncommon public clonotypes contracted or remained stable.

Clones were sequenced by immunoSEQ multiplex PCR, and TCRdb holds only the in-frame ones, with some missing. The data hold roughly 150,000 clones, with 81% observed a single time. V was shortened by 5 bases and J by 1 base, with 14 bases between the two germline ends. CDR3 length: 14 residues. Germline V lookup: CDR1 GTSNPN, CDR2 SVGIG (reference sequence). This TCR was sampled from a human donor with chronic lymphocytic leukemia. V gene TRBV30 combines with J gene TRBJ1-1; weak D call: TRBD1 (5 bases). Source: PBMCs, taken after 12 months of ibrutinib treatment. The CDR3 sequence: CAWRGLLGNTEAFF. The CDR3 DNA is TGTGCCTGGCGGGGCCTGCTGGGGAACACTGAAGCTTTCTTT. The whole variable domain, filled in from reference TRBV30 and TRBJ1-1, reads SQTIHQWPATLVQPVGSPLSLECTVEGTSNPNLYWYRQAAGRGLQLLFYSVGIGQISSEVPQNLSASRPQDRQFILSSKKLLLSDSGFYLCAWRGLLGNTEAFFGQGTRLTVV.